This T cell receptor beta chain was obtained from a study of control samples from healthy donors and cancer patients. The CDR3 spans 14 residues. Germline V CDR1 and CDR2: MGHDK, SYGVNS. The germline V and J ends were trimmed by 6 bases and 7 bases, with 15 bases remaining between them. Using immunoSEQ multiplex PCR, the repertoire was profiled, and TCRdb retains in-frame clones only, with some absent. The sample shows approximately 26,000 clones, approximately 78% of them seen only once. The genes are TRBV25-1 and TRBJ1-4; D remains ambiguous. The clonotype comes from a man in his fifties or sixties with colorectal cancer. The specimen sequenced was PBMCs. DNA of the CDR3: TGTGCCAGCAGGCGGAGGCCGTCGCTTGAAAAACTGTTTTTT. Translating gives CASRRRPSLEKLFF. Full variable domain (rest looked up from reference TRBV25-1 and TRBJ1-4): EADIYQTPRYLVIGTGKKITLECSQTMGHDKMYWYQQDPGMELHLIHYSYGVNSTEKGDLSSESTVSRIRTEHFPLTLESARPSHTSQYLCASRRRPSLEKLFFGSGTQLSVL.